This TCR beta chain is from a study of cytomegalovirus exposure and HLA in healthy donors. V lost 5 bases, J lost 3 bases, and 4 bases stayed unmatched. From germline, CDR1 is SGHTA and CDR2 FQGTGA. The CDR3 has 14 residues. Donors came from a validation cohort of over a hundred subjects, distinct from the first 666-subject cohort. This table comes from immunoSEQ multiplex PCR, and its TCRdb copy is limited to in-frame clones, with some not included. The table lists 150,000 to 200,000 clones, approximately 89% of them singletons. The TCR originated in a woman aged 18-29 years in good health and CMV-seropositive. Material for sequencing was PBMCs. This rearrangement joins TRBV7-3 to TRBJ2-1; 7 bases agree with TRBD1. The CDR3 region is CASSMGQHYNEQFF. The CDR3, as DNA: TGTGCCAGCAGCATGGGACAGCACTACAATGAGCAGTTCTTC.